This T cell receptor (beta chain) was obtained from a study of blood T cell repertoires in COVID-19. Some clones are missing from TCRdb's copy, which holds only in-frame ones; the method was immunoSEQ multiplex PCR. The data contain about 120,000 clones, about four fifths of them singletons. Germline values: CDR1 LNHDA, CDR2 SQIVND (reference sequence). Deletions cut 6 bases from V and 5 bases from J, with 17 bases between. There are 15 residues in the CDR3. This TCR came from a human donor in a cohort sampled during active COVID-19. The chain carries TRBV19 and TRBJ1-5, with a tentative D call TRBD1 (5 bases). The material sequenced was peripheral blood. The CDR3 coding sequence is TGTGCCAGTAGAAGACAGCCGCGTTCGTATCAGCCCCAGCATTTT. Translating gives CASRRQPRSYQPQHF. The full variable domain, rest sourced from reference TRBV19 and TRBJ1-5, is DGGITQSPKYLFRKEGQNVTLSCEQNLNHDAMYWYRQDPGQGLRLIYYSQIVNDFQKGDIAEGYSVSREKKESFPLTVTSAQKNPTAFYLCASRRQPRSYQPQHFGDGTRLSIL.